This T cell receptor (beta chain) stems from a study of technical replicates of blood from several donors. The V gene's germline CDR1 is SGHTA and CDR2 FQGNSA. The CDR3 runs 16 residues. V was trimmed by 5 bases and J by 8 bases, leaving 21 bases between them. Assay: immunoSEQ multiplex PCR; the TCRdb copy retains only in-frame clones and omits some. The table includes some 80,000 clones, 92% detected once. Sequencing was done on a sample of T cells isolated from PBMCs. The clonotype comes from a human donor in good health. This rearrangement joins TRBV7-2 to TRBJ1-4; possible D gene TRBD1, 6 bases. CDR3 sequence: CASSVTRPGDWEKLFF. CDR3 sequence (DNA): TGTGCCAGCAGCGTGACGCGACCAGGGGATTGGGAAAAACTGTTTTTT.